Below, 24 T cell receptor beta chains from the same sample are listed, as sequenced in a study of T cells in Graves' hyperthyroidism and ophthalmopathy. Researchers amplified the TCR beta CDR3 regions from RNA transcripts. Researchers ran a first-round RT-PCR on the TCR CDR3 using the HTBI primer set. TCRdb re-analysed the multiplex PCR reads in MiXCR, keeping a single row per CDR3 protein. The sample lists 600,000 to 650,000 distinct CDR3 sequences, about a fifth occurring once. What was sequenced was blood. These receptors were taken from a man aged 25 to 40 with Graves' ophthalmopathy.

This clonotype was recorded at least ten times. The CDR3 is CASSLSSSGGNIQYF. CDR3 in DNA: TGTGCCAGCAGCTTAAGTTCGAGCGGGGGAAACATTCAGTACTTC. The chain is built from TRBV11-2 and TRBJ2-4, with 8 bases identical to TRBD2. The CDR3 runs to 15 residues. Germline trimming cut 2 bases from V and 6 bases from J; bases unmatched to any gene: 6. The V gene's germline CDR1 is SGHAT and CDR2 FQNNGV.

V and J are TRBV7-8 and TRBJ2-4, with TRBD1 identical over 9 bases. This CDR3 comprises 15 residues. Trimming removed 1 base from V and 5 bases from J; junction bases left unmatched: 3. From germline, CDR1 is SGHVS and CDR2 FQNEAQ. Here the CDR3 DNA reads TGTGCCAGCAGCTTAGAATGGACAGGGGAAAACATTCAGTACTTC. Translating it yields CASSLEWTGENIQYF.

The V gene is TRBV10-3, the J gene TRBJ2-5; no clear D. This CDR3 comprises 13 residues. With 6 bases removed from V and 1 base from J, the gap between germline ends came to 9 bases. From germline, CDR1 is ENHRY and CDR2 SYGVKD. CDR3 DNA sequence: TGTGCCATCAGACCGACTTCCCAAGAGACCCAGTACTTC. Translated: CAIRPTSQETQYF.

This clonotype was recorded once. CDR3 in DNA: TGCGCCAGCAGTGATGGAGGCGGGGAGCTGTTTTTT. Residues: CASSDGGGELFF. The chain employs TRBV10-2 and TRBJ2-2; TRBD2 is a possible D gene (5 bases). The V and J ends lost 3 bases and 7 bases respectively, with 6 bases between them. Per germline, CDR1 WSHSY and CDR2 SAAADI. The CDR3 consists of 12 residues.

This clonotype was counted at least ten times. The gene calls are TRBV6-5 and TRBJ1-4; no definite D call. V lost 4 bases and J lost 0, with 6 bases in between. Germline lookup yields CDR1 MNHEY and CDR2 SVGAGI. The CDR3 spans 14 residues. CDR3 amino acids: CASSSGATNEKLFF. CDR3 DNA: TGTGCCAGCAGTTCGGGTGCAACTAATGAAAAACTGTTTTTT.

Concerning this clonotype: The junction does not match germline at one end; this may be a read error. J is TRBJ2-5 and V is TRBV28; perhaps TRBD2 as D (5 bases). CDR3 size: 14 residues. Per the germline V gene, CDR1 is MDHEN and CDR2 is SYDVKM. This chain's CDR3 is CASRAGISRETQNF. The CDR3 nucleotides are TGTGCCAGCCGAGCCGGGATCAGTAGGGAGACCCAGAACTTC.

Worth noting for this clonotype: A far more abundant clone sits one base away, making this likely a read error. The chain has TRBV12-3 or TRBV12-4 and TRBJ2-1, with TRBD2 as a possible D gene (6 bases). The J call may be in error: the DNA end matches TRBJ2-7 better. CDR3 length equals 15 residues. The CDR3 loop is CASSLGSGAYNEQYF. DNA of the CDR3: TGTGCCAGCAGTTTAGGTAGCGGAGCCTACAATGAGCAGTACTTC.

About this clonotype itself: Possible read error: a much larger clone is one base away. The chain is built from TRBV11-2 and TRBJ2-3, with no clear D. V lost 1 base to trimming and J lost 4 bases, with 6 bases between them. The germline CDR1 and CDR2 sequences are SGHAT and FQNNGV. This CDR3 is built from 13 residues. The CDR3 DNA reads TGTGCCAGCAGCTTAGTTGGGGCAGATACGCAGTATTTT. This gives the protein CASSLVGADTQYF. The full variable domain, completed using reference TRBV11-2 and TRBJ2-3, is EAGVAQSPRYKIIEKRQSVAFWCNPISGHATLYWYQQILGQGPKLLIQFQNNGVVDDSQLPKDRFSAERLKGVDSTLKIQPAKLEDSAVYLCASSLVGADTQYFGPGTRLTVL.

This clonotype appeared a few times. The gene calls are TRBV24-1 and TRBJ1-1; D not resolved. V lost 4 bases and J 4 bases, leaving 6 bases between the germline ends. CDR1 KGHDR and CDR2 SFDVKD come from the germline V gene. This CDR3 contains 12 residues. CDR3 sequence: CATSEAGTEAFF. DNA for the CDR3: TGTGCCACCAGTGAGGCAGGCACTGAAGCTTTCTTT.

The chain employs TRBV18 and TRBJ2-1, with D perhaps TRBD2 (6 bases). The CDR3 runs 15 residues. Germline lookup yields CDR1 KGHSH and CDR2 LQKENI. Trimming removed 4 bases from V and 1 base from J, with 11 bases in between. CDR3 in amino acids: CASSRERASYNEQFF. The CDR3 bases are TGTGCCAGCTCACGAGAGCGGGCATCCTACAATGAGCAGTTCTTC. Full variable domain (remainder filled in from reference TRBV18 and TRBJ2-1): NAGVMQNPRHLVRRRGQEARLRCSPMKGHSHVYWYRQLPEEGLKFMVYLQKENIIDESGMPKERFSAEFPKEGPSILRIQQVVRGDSAAYFCASSRERASYNEQFFGPGTRLTVL.

This clonotype occurred a few times. This chain uses TRBV10-3 with TRBJ1-5; D not resolved. The V gene's germline CDR1 is ENHRY and CDR2 SYGVKD. Deletions cut 2 bases from V and 3 bases from J, with 8 bases between. The CDR3 consists of 14 residues. This chain's CDR3 is CAISEVGSNQPQHF. DNA of the CDR3: TGTGCCATCAGTGAGGTGGGGTCCAATCAGCCCCAGCATTTT.

V gene TRBV2 combines with J gene TRBJ2-7, with 9 bases identical to TRBD2. With V trimmed by 5 bases and J by 2 bases, 4 bases remained unmatched. From germline, CDR1 is SNHLY and CDR2 FYNNEI. The CDR3 spans 14 residues. CDR3 region: CASSMQRGAYEQYF. Here the CDR3 DNA reads TGTGCCAGCAGTATGCAGCGGGGGGCCTACGAGCAGTACTTC.

This clonotype turned up a few times. The chain has TRBV5-1 and TRBJ2-3; either TRBD1 or TRBD2 may fit D (5 bases each). V was trimmed by 3 bases and J by 0 bases, leaving 26 bases between them. Germline V gene sequence: CDR1 SGHRS, CDR2 YFSETQ. CDR3 length: 20 residues. CDR3 in DNA: TGCGCCAGCAGCTCGGGACGGCGGCTGGGTACCGAGACTAGCACAGATACGCAGTATTTT. This codes for CASSSGRRLGTETSTDTQYF.

This clonotype has ten or more counts. The chain employs TRBV27 and TRBJ2-7, with TRBD2 as a possible D gene (7 bases). The germline V and J ends were trimmed by 5 bases and 7 bases, with 21 bases remaining between them. The V gene's germline CDR1 is MNHEY and CDR2 SMNVEV (reference sequence). This CDR3 has 15 amino acids. For the CDR3, the DNA is TGTGCCAGCAGTGGGGGGGGGCCCACGACGAGGGAGCAGTACTTC. It translates to CASSGGGPTTREQYF.

This clonotype turned up a few times. V usage is TRBV7-2 and J usage is TRBJ1-3; D call uncertain. The CDR3 length is 14 residues. Trimming stripped 6 bases from V and 0 bases from J, with 9 bases between. Germline V CDR1 and CDR2: SGHTA, FQGNSA. CDR3 protein: CASSPGYSGNTIYF. In nucleotides, the CDR3 is TGTGCCAGCAGTCCAGGCTACTCTGGAAACACCATATATTTT.

V and J are TRBV27 and TRBJ1-6; D unclear. Germline V gene lookup returns CDR1 MNHEY and CDR2 SMNVEV (reference sequence). The ends were cut back, 3 bases at V and 7 bases at J, with 13 bases in the middle. The CDR3 is made up of 15 amino acids. The CDR3 reads CASSFYSDLNSPLHF. The CDR3 DNA reads TGTGCCAGCAGTTTCTACAGCGATTTGAATTCACCCCTCCACTTT.

The table lists this clonotype with a few counts. V and J are TRBV20-1 and TRBJ1-5; D unresolved. Germline V lookup: CDR1 DFQATT, CDR2 SNEGSKA (reference sequence). The CDR3 runs to 16 residues. The V and J ends lost 3 bases and 1 base respectively, with 16 bases between them. The CDR3 nucleotides read TGCAGTGCTAGCCCCGGGCCCTTGGGGAGCAATCAGCCCCAGCATTTT. Protein sequence: CSASPGPLGSNQPQHF.

This clonotype was found many times. The chain joins TRBV2 to TRBJ2-1; TRBD1 matches 8 bases. The CDR3 is 14 amino acids. Germline V lookup: CDR1 SNHLY, CDR2 FYNNEI. J gave up 5 bases and V 4 bases, and 4 bases lay outside the gene matches. CDR3 in DNA: TGTGCCAGCAGTGGGGACAGGAGCAACAATGAGCAGTTCTTC. It encodes CASSGDRSNNEQFF.

This clonotype has only a few counts. V and J are TRBV7-3 and TRBJ2-1; 11 nucleotides match TRBD1. CDR1 and CDR2 from the germline V gene are SGHTA and FQGTGA. The CDR3 spans 16 residues. V gave up 5 bases and J gave up 7 bases; unmatched junction bases: 10. Here the CDR3 reads CASSTNGGQGVNEQFF. CDR3 DNA sequence: TGTGCCAGCAGCACAAACGGGGGACAGGGGGTGAATGAGCAGTTCTTC.

This clonotype was counted ten times or more. The genes are TRBV28 and TRBJ2-3; D may be TRBD2 (5 bases). The CDR3 runs 14 residues. V gave up 7 bases and J gave up 0 bases, with 11 bases separating them. Germline loops: CDR1 MDHEN, CDR2 SYDVKM. Here the CDR3 DNA reads TGTGCCAGCAACCCGGGAAGTAGCACAGATACGCAGTATTTT. Encoded protein: CASNPGSSTDTQYF.

This chain connects TRBV2 to TRBJ2-7; D is unresolved. The germline V gene has CDR1 SNHLY and CDR2 FYNNEI. The CDR3 is 14 residues long. The V gene lost 4 bases and the J gene lost 6 bases, with 16 bases spanning the gap. The CDR3 is CASSVSQMVGEQYF. The DNA for the CDR3 is TGTGCCAGCAGTGTTTCTCAAATGGTAGGCGAGCAGTACTTC.

V gene TRBV28 combines with J gene TRBJ2-7; 7 nucleotides agree with TRBD2. V lost 6 bases and J lost 0; bases outside the gene matches: 8. Germline CDR1 MDHEN, CDR2 SYDVKM. The CDR3 extends over 15 amino acids. The CDR3 DNA reads as TGTGCCAGCAGCGCGCCCAGCGGGGTCTCCTACGAGCAGTACTTC. It translates to CASSAPSGVSYEQYF.

This clonotype has more than one count but fewer than ten. V usage is TRBV18 and J usage is TRBJ1-5; perhaps TRBD1 as D (5 bases). With 3 bases removed from V and 6 bases from J, the gap between germline ends came to 15 bases. The germline V gene encodes CDR1 KGHSH and CDR2 LQKENI. This CDR3 contains 15 residues. This chain's CDR3 is CASSPGQGIAQPQHF. Here the CDR3 DNA reads TGTGCCAGCTCACCCGGGCAGGGAATAGCTCAGCCCCAGCATTTT.

There are a few counts of this clonotype. This rearrangement joins TRBV5-5 to TRBJ1-4; no firm D call. Germline V gives CDR1 SGHKS, CDR2 YYEKEE (reference sequence). The V end was cut by 1 base, the J end by 4 bases, with 8 bases between. This CDR3 has 14 amino acids. CDR3 sequence (DNA): TGTGCCAGCAGCTTGTCATACAGTAATGAAAAACTGTTTTTT. Its protein is CASSLSYSNEKLFF.